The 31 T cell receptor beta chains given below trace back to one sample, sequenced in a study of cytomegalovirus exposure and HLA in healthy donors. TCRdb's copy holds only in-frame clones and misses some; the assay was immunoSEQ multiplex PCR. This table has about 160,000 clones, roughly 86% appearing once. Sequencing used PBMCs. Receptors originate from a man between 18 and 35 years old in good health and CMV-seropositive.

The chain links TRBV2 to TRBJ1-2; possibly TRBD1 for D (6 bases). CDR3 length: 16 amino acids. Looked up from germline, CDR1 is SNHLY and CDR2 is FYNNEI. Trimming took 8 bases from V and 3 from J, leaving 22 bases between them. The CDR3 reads CASVSGAGEGYYGYTF. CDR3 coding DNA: TGTGCCAGCGTTTCGGGCGCAGGGGAGGGGTACTATGGCTACACCTTC.

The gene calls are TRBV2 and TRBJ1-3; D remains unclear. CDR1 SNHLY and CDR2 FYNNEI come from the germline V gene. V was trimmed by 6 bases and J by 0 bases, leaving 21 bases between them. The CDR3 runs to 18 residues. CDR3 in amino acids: CASSEPPLGQGSGNTIYF. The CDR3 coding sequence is TGTGCCAGCAGCGAACCCCCTTTGGGCCAAGGCTCTGGAAACACCATATATTTT. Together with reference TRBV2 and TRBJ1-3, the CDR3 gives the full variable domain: EPEVTQTPSHQVTQMGQEVILRCVPISNHLYFYWYRQILGQKVEFLVSFYNNEISEKSEIFDDQFSVERPDGSNFTLKIRSTKLEDSAMYFCASSEPPLGQGSGNTIYFGEGSWLTVV.

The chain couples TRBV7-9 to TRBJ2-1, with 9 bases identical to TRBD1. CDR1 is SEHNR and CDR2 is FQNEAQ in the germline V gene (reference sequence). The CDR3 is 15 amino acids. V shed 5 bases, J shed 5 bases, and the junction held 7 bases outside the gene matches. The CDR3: CASSEWTGENNEQFF. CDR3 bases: TGTGCCAGCAGCGAATGGACAGGGGAGAACAATGAGCAGTTCTTC.

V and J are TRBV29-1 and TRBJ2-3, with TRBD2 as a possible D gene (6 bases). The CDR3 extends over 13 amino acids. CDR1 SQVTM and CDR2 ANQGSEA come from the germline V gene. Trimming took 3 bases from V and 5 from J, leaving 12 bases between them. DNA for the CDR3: TGCAGCGTTGAGAGCCTAGCGCGAGATACGCAGTATTTT. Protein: CSVESLARDTQYF.

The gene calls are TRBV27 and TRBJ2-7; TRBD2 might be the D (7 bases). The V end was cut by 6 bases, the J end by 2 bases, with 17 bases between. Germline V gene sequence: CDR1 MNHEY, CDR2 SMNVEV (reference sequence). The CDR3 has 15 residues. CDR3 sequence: CASSPGASGTYEQYF. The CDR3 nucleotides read TGTGCCAGCAGCCCGGGGGCTAGCGGCACCTACGAGCAGTACTTC.

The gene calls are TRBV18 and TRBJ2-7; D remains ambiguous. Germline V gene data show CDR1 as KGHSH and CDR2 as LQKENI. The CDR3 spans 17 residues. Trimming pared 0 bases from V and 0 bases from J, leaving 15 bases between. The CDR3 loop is CASSPPNRAGGSYEQYF. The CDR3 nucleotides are TGTGCCAGCTCACCACCGAATCGAGCAGGTGGCTCCTACGAGCAGTACTTC.

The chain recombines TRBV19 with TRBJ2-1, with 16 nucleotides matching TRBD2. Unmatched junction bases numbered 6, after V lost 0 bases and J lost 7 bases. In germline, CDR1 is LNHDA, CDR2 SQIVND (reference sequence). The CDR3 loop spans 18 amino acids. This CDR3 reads CASSIDAGLAGGENEQFF. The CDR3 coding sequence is TGTGCCAGTAGTATAGACGCGGGACTAGCGGGAGGGGAGAATGAGCAGTTCTTC.

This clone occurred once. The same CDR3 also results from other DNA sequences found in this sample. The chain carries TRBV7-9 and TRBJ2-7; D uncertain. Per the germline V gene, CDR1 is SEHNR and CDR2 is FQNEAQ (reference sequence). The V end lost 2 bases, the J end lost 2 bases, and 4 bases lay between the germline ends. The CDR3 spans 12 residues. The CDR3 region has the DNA TGTGCCAGCAGCTTAACAACCTACGAGCAGTACTTC. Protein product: CASSLTTYEQYF.

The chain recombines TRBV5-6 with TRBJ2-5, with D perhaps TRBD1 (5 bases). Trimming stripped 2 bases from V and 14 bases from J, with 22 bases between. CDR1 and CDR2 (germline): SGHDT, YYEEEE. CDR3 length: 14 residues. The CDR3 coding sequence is TGTGCCAGCAGCTTTTCAGGGCTACCACCCGGCAGATACTTC. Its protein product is CASSFSGLPPGRYF.

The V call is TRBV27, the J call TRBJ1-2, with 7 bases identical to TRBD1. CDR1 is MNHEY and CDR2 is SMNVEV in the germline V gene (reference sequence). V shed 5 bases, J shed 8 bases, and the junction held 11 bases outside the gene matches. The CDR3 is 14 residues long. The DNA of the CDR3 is TGTGCCAGCAGTCCGATTATACAGGGGAAAGGCTACACCTTC. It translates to CASSPIIQGKGYTF.

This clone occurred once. The CDR3 is CASSLEQSETQYF. The CDR3 DNA follows: TGTGCCAGCAGCTTGGAACAGTCAGAGACCCAGTACTTC. The chain recombines TRBV11-2 with TRBJ2-5; D is uncertain. The CDR3 has 13 residues. Germline V CDR1 and CDR2: SGHAT, FQNNGV. V gave up 3 bases and J gave up 4 bases, with 9 bases separating them.

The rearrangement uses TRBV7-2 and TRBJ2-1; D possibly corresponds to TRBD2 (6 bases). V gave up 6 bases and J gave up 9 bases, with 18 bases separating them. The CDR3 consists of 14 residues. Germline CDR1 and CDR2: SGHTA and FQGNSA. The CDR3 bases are TGTGCCAGCAGTTCCGGGACTTGGGCCAGTGAGCAGTTCTTC. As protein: CASSSGTWASEQFF.

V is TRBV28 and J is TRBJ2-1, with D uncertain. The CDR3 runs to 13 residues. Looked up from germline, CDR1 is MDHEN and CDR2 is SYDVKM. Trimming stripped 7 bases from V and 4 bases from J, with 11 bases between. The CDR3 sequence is CASTADMYNEQFF. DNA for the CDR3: TGTGCCAGCACTGCTGACATGTACAATGAGCAGTTCTTC.

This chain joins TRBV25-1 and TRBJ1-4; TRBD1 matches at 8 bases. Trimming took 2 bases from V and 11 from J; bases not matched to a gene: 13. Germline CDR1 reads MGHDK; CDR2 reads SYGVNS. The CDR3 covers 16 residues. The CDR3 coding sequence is TGTGCCAGCAGTGAAGGGGGAGACAGGGGTCTCAGGAAACTGTTTTTT. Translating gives CASSEGGDRGLRKLFF.

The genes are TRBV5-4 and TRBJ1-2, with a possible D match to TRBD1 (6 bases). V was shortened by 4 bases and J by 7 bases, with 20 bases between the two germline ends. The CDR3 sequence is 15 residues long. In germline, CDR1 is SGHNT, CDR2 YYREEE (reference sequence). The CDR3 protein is CASSPGGRGSSGYTF. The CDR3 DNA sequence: TGTGCCAGCAGCCCTGGGGGCAGGGGAAGTTCTGGCTACACCTTC.

CDR3 DNA: TGTGCCAGCAGTTTAACTAGCGGGGATTACAATGAGCAGTTCTTC. Protein: CASSLTSGDYNEQFF. The chain combines TRBV28 with TRBJ2-1, with TRBD2 matching 10 bases. This CDR3 has 15 amino acids. CDR1 MDHEN and CDR2 SYDVKM come from the germline V gene. J lost 4 bases, V lost 2 bases, and 2 bases had no gene match.

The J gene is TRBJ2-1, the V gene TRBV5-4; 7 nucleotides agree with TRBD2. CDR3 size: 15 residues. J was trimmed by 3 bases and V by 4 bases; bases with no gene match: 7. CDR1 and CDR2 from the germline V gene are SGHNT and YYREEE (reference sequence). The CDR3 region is CASSPEWEGYNEQFF. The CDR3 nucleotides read TGTGCCAGCAGCCCCGAATGGGAGGGCTACAATGAGCAGTTCTTC.

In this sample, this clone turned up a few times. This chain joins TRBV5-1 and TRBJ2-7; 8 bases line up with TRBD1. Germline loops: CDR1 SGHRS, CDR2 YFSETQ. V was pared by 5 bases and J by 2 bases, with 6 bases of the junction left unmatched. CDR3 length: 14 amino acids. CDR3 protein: CASSTQGAAYEQYF. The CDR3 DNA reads TGCGCCAGCAGTACCCAGGGGGCGGCCTACGAGCAGTACTTC.

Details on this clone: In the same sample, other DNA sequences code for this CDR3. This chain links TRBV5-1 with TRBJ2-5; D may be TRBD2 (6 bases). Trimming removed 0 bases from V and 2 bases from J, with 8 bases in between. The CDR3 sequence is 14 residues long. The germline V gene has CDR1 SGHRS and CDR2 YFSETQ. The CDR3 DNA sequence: TGCGCCAGCAGCTTGGGGGGGGTACAAGAGACCCAGTACTTC. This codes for CASSLGGVQETQYF.

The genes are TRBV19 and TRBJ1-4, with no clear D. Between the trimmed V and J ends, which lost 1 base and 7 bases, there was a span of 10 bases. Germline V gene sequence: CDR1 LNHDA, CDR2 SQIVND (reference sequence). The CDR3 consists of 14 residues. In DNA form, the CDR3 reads TGTGCCAGTAGTATAGGCCTCCGGAGTGAAAAACTGTTTTTT. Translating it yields CASSIGLRSEKLFF.

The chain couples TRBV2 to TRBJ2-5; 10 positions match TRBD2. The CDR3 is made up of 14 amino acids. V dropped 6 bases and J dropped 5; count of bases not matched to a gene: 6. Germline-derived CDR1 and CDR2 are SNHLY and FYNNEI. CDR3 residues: CASRLTSGSETQYF. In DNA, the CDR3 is TGTGCCAGCAGATTGACTAGCGGGTCGGAGACCCAGTACTTC. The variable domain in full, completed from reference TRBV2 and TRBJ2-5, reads EPEVTQTPSHQVTQMGQEVILRCVPISNHLYFYWYRQILGQKVEFLVSFYNNEISEKSEIFDDQFSVERPDGSNFTLKIRSTKLEDSAMYFCASRLTSGSETQYFGPGTRLLVL.

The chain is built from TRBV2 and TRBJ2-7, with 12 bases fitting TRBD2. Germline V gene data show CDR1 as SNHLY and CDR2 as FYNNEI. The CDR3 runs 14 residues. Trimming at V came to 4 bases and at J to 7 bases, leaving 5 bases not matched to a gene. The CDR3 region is CASSGTSGAWEQYF. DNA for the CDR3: TGTGCCAGCAGTGGGACTAGCGGGGCCTGGGAGCAGTACTTC.

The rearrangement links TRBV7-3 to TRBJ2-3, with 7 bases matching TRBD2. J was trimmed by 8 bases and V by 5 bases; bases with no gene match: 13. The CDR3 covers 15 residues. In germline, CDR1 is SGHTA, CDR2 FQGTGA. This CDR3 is CASSPQTSFNFTQYF. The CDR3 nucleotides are TGTGCCAGCAGCCCCCAGACTAGCTTTAATTTTACGCAGTATTTT.

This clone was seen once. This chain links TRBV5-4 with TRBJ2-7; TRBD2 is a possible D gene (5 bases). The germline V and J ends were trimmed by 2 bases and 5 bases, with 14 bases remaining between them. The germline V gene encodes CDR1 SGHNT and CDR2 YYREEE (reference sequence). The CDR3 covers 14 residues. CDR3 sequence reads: CASSFTLAPDEQYF. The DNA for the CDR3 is TGTGCCAGCAGCTTCACCCTAGCCCCCGACGAGCAGTACTTC. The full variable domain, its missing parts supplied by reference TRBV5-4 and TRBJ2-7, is ETGVTQSPTHLIKTRGQQVTLRCSSQSGHNTVSWYQQALGQGPQFIFQYYREEENGRGNFPPRFSGLQFPNYSSELNVNALELDDSALYLCASSFTLAPDEQYFGPGTRLTVT.

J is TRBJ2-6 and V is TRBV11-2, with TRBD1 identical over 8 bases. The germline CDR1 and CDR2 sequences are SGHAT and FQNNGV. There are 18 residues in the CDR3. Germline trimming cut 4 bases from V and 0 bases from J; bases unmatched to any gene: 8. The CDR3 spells CASSWRGQGSSGANVLTF. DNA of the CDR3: TGTGCCAGCAGCTGGCGCGGACAGGGTTCCTCTGGGGCCAACGTCCTGACTTTC.

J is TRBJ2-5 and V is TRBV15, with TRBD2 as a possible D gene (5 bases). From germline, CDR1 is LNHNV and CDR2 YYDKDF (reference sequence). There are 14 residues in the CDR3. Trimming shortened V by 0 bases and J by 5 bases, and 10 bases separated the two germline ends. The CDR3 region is CATSRDRWEETQYF. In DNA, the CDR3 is TGTGCCACCAGCAGAGATCGGTGGGAGGAGACCCAGTACTTC.

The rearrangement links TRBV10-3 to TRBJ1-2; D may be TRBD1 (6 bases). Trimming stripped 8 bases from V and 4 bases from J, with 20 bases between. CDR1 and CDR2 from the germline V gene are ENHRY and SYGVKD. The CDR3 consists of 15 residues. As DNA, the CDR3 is TGTGCCATCTCCGCGTCAGGGGATACAGCCTATGGCTACACCTTC. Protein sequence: CAISASGDTAYGYTF.

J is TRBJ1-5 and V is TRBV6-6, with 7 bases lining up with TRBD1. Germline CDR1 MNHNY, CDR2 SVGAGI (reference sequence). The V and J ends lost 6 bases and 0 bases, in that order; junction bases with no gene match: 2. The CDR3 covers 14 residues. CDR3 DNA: TGTGCCAGCAGGACAGGGAGTAGCAATCAGCCCCAGCATTTT. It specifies CASRTGSSNQPQHF.

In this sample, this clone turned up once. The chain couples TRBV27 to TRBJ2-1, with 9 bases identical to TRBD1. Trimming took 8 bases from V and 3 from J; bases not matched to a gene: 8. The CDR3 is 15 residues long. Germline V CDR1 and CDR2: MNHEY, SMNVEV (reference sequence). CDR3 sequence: CASHTGGLLYNEQFF. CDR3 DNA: TGTGCCAGCCACACAGGGGGCCTCCTCTACAATGAGCAGTTCTTC.

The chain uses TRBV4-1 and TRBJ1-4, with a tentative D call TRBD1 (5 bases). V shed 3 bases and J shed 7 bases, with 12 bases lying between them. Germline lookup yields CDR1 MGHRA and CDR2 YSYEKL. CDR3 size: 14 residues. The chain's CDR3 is CASSQQGFSEKLFF. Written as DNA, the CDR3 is TGCGCCAGCAGCCAGCAGGGATTTAGTGAAAAACTGTTTTTT.

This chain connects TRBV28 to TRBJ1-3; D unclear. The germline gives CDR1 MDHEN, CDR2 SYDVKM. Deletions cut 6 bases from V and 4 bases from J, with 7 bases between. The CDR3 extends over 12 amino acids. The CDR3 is CASSLRGNTIYF. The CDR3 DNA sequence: TGTGCCAGCAGCCTCCGGGGAAACACCATATATTTT.